This record covers a single TCR beta chain. The antigen this receptor binds is unknown. Base qualities are not at hand, and no much larger clone is one base apart. The data originate from a study of cytomegalovirus exposure and HLA in healthy donors (dated by TCRdb to the late 2010s). In terms of the full investigation: An earlier analysis of a few hundred of the donors reported over 250 Gb of sequence data and 90 million to 120 million unique TCR beta sequences obtained from about 179 million T cells. Roughly 320 gigabases of sequencing data and 70 million to 95 million unique TCR sequences made up an early release that covered nearly 650 HLA-typed donors. The genetic ancestry cluster associated with self-reported Caucasian donors included 81% of the 300 to 450 genotyped donors. The study aimed to test whether cataloging public T cell receptors could reveal signatures of past pathogen exposure. The study profiled the T cell repertoires of hundreds of subjects by immunosequencing and related them to cytomegalovirus serostatus. A separate validation cohort of 100 to 150 different subjects was used in addition to the 666-subject first cohort. High-throughput TCR immunosequencing, statistical association of individual TCRs with disease status, and machine learning were combined to predict cytomegalovirus infection status. A later analysis re-examined previously published TCR beta repertoires from just over 650 donors and added high-resolution HLA genotyping to investigate patterns of TCR occurrence. In the later analysis, no new phenotypic data were used to find candidate immune exposures; instead, reliance was placed on TCR beta sequences and their occurrence across donors. To decide whether each TCR beta V gene segment behaved as functional or pseudogenic, an earlier analysis of fewer than 750 of the donors relied on high-throughput TCR beta sequencing. Donor age, sex, ethnicity and CMV serostatus were compiled together with the repertoire data. Genome-wide SNP genotypes for about 60% of the roughly 700 donors were used in a later genetic analysis, which treated that subset as a discovery cohort. All discovery cohort repertoires had been generated on a single sequencing platform. HLA typing covered class I and class II loci at four-digit resolution. Typing coverage varied by locus: roughly 629-640 donors for A, B, C, DRB1 and DQB1; approximately 520 for DQA1; over 600 for DPA1; 450 to 480 for DPB1. A handful of DR-DQ haplotypes were handled as single units for association and clustering because linkage in the cohort was strong. Among several hundred genotyped donors of the cohort, an average of around 220,000 unique TCR beta nucleotide sequences was sequenced per donor, of which 15% to 20% were non-productive.

Library preparation was by the immunoSEQ multiplex PCR assay. For the multiplex PCR, a mixture combining 60 forward primers for TCR Vbeta segments and 13 reverse primers for TCR Jbeta segments was used. The CDR3 region of rearranged TCR beta genes was amplified from genomic DNA with a multiplex PCR assay. The amplified TCR beta libraries were sequenced on the Illumina HiSeq System as 87-base-pair reads. The original pipeline was this. Across the 700 or so repertoires, a later analysis counted approximately 83 million unique TCR beta chains, around 11 million of which were shared by at least two donors. A nearest-neighbor algorithm error-corrected the raw reads and collapsed the reads into unique sequences, merging closely related sequences to remove PCR and sequencing errors. To assign V, D and J gene segments, CDR3 sequences were aligned to IMGT reference sequences. For a sequence to be retained, a match of at least six nucleotides to both a V gene segment and a J gene segment was required. A rearrangement was called productive if the CDR3 had no stop codons and remained in frame with V and J, and every other rearrangement was called non-productive. Following IMGT convention, CDR3 was defined as the stretch from the second conserved V-encoded cysteine to the conserved J-encoded phenylalanine. In an earlier analysis of more than 550 of the donors, sequences lacking an unambiguous match to a single V gene segment were excluded. In an earlier analysis of 587 of the donors, V segments were called functional above 56.7% productive rearrangements and were called segregating when the between-donor standard deviation exceeded 5%. A statistical classification framework was built for diagnosing cytomegalovirus status from the catalog of TCR beta chain sequences. In a later analysis, TCR nucleotide sequences were compared against IMGT/GENE-DB human TR gene sequences so that V and J genes could be assigned. In a later analysis, CDR3 sequences and most-parsimonious VDJ recombination scenarios were assigned using the TCRdist pipeline. A later analysis defined each TCR beta chain by its CDR3 amino acid sequence plus V-gene family, and excluded reads lacking a unique V-gene family. To address suspected cross-contamination and a sequencing artifact, a later analysis removed over 500 highly shared, low-generation-probability nucleotide sequences. In a later analysis, a clonal expansion index for each public chain was calculated from normalized within-repertoire ranks of inferred template counts. Generation probabilities in a later analysis came from a VDJ recombination model fitted to out-of-frame rearrangements, and those results were checked against IGoR. Hypergeometric tests were used in a later analysis to score TCR-TCR, TCR-HLA and TCR-CMV co-occurrence, with a repertoire-size bias correction applied to the TCR pairs. A later analysis estimated false discovery rates by permuting HLA or CMV assignments 20 times. In a later analysis, co-occurring TCRs were grouped using DBSCAN, and TCRdist sequence similarity was added for clustering within HLA-allele-positive subsets. Repertoires with fewer than 30,000 or more than 120,000 public chains were left out of co-occurrence clustering, as were a few repertoires with anomalous nucleotide sharing. TCRdb limited this immuneACCESS table to in-frame rearrangements with V and J called. A share of clones is missing; checked studies link under half to unresolved V genes, and the rest is unexplained. For V, J and clone size, that table is used; D and trimming come from the DNA. This sample lists about 150,000 clones; approximately 9% were detected once. Clones ranked in the top ten supply approximately 1.8% of the sample.

The cohort was made up of roughly 670 healthy bone marrow donors. All cohort members were sampled while nominally healthy, although unrecorded immune exposures were likely present. The donor was CMV seronegative and belonged to the group of under 400 seronegative cohort members. Each donor provided a peripheral blood sample, and peripheral blood mononuclear cells were used for TCR beta sequencing. The Qiagen DNeasy Blood Extraction Kit was used to extract genomic DNA from the blood cell samples. Broader findings and caveats from the paper: According to a later analysis, parvovirus B19, influenza, CMV and Epstein-Barr virus appeared linked to several top co-occurrence clusters. Cytomegalovirus status was reported to be diagnosed by the classifier with high specificity and sensitivity in both the original and validation cohorts. Most TCR sequences were observed very rarely across donors, whereas some public TCRs were present in many individuals. In an earlier analysis of fewer than 750 of the donors, most TCR beta V segments were observed in productive rearrangements about 87% or about 30% of the time, broadly matching IMGT annotations. A further reported finding was that TCR beta sequences accurately predicted the HLA-A and HLA-B alleles for most subjects in the first cohort. Sequencing depth was assumed to be roughly uniform across donors in the presence/absence analyses, though that assumption may not hold. A cluster of highly shared sequence variants was judged likely to represent a technical artifact of the sequencing pipeline. It was suggested by the authors that the approach could potentially be generalized to other disease states and immunological phenotypes. Because counts were too low, approximately 18 rarely observed V segments, including chromosome 9 orphons, were excluded from the earlier analysis of several hundred of the donors. In vitro tests confirmed that three of the cytomegalovirus-associated TCR beta chains recognize cytomegalovirus antigens. A later analysis found that HLA-associated TCR beta chains were more clonally expanded and had lower generation probabilities than equally common non-associated chains. In a later genetic analysis, fewer N-insertions in productive TCRs were reported among donors in an Asian-associated ancestry cluster than the 666-donor mean. At a false discovery rate of 0.05, a later analysis linked under 20,000 TCR beta sequences to specific HLA alleles. According to a later analysis, TCR association rates differed among HLA loci, with DRB1 alleles showing the most associated TCRs and HLA-C alleles showing the fewest. Assigning TCR associations to individual alleles was difficult when HLA alleles, especially DR and DQ, strongly co-occurred. A total of 164 TCR beta chains were listed by the study as associated with cytomegalovirus. V-gene and J-gene trimming of TCR beta chains was associated with a missense DCLRE1C variant in a later genetic analysis, and the association was replicated in an independent cohort. HLA typing was unavailable for some donors at each locus, so association tests used only the typed subset. Immune exposure information for the cohort was limited to CMV serostatus. The cohort was sequenced for TCR beta chains only, and without alpha or paired-chain data the features that could be detected were limited. Correlated functional status among segregating V segments might be attributable to linkage disequilibrium, but an unknown experimental factor could not be ruled out. According to a later analysis, most CMV-associated TCR beta chains appeared to be HLA-restricted, and the HLA associations seemed to be driven largely by CMV exposure.

Sample: PBMCs. This receptor was identified in a male donor in good health and CMV-seronegative.

The CDR3 sequence is CASGLASDEQFF. The nucleotide sequence is TGTGCCTCGGGACTAGCATCCGATGAGCAGTTCTTC. The chain uses TRBV10-3 and TRBJ2-1; 9 bases in the junction line up with TRBD2. From cysteine to phenylalanine, the CDR3 is 12 amino acids long. Of the read, only the CDR3 DNA is kept; its 36 bases are in frame from base 1. As encoded in the germline V gene, CDR1 is ENHRY while CDR2 is SYGVKD. From V the trimming removes 11 bases and from J it removes 8 bases, while the gene matches leave 7 bases of the junction unaccounted for.